This paragraph reports one T cell receptor (beta chain). The entry originates in a study of blood T cell repertoires in COVID-19. Study-level information: Sites across the United States, Italy and Spain contributed samples from acute and convalescent COVID-19. Sample material is recorded as cDNA or gDNA derived from T cells, B-cell-depleted T cells, or PBMCs.

Unmatched junction bases numbered 5, after V lost 6 bases and J lost 4 bases. Germline assignment: CDR1 ENHRY and CDR2 SYGVKD. There are 14 residues in the CDR3. In the study's own analysis: From reference gene primer amplification, estimates of nucleated cell counts were derived. The assay was immunoSEQ multiplex PCR, and TCRdb's table has in-frame clones only and misses some. Clonal size and the V and J genes are those of that table, whereas D and trimming came from the DNA. The sample has roughly 200,000 clones, roughly 84% seen once. Sample: peripheral blood. J is TRBJ2-1 and V is TRBV10-3, with TRBD2 matching 8 bases. The receptor was derived from a woman at least 80 years old with active or convalescent COVID-19. The CDR3 here is CAISPGLDYNEQFF. The CDR3 DNA reads TGTGCCATCAGCCCGGGACTAGATTACAATGAGCAGTTCTTC.